This paragraph covers one T cell receptor beta chain sequence. The PCR ran on 60 Vbeta and 13 Jbeta primers. Data came from immunoSEQ multiplex PCR; TCRdb stores just in-frame clones and leaves some out. The sample lists around 150,000 clones, 68% occurring once. This specimen belongs to a study of cytomegalovirus exposure and HLA in healthy donors. The sample consisted of PBMCs. The TCR originated in a woman in her thirties or forties in good health and CMV-seropositive.

The CDR3: CASSERTGRGGYTF. In DNA, the CDR3 is TGTGCCAGCAGTGAACGGACAGGGAGGGGTGGCTACACCTTC. The genes are TRBV6-1 and TRBJ1-2, with 8 bases identical to TRBD1. CDR1 is MNHNS, CDR2 SASEGT, per germline. The ends lost 2 bases at V and 7 bases at J; junction bases unmatched: 6. The CDR3 has 14 residues.